Listed below are T cell receptor beta chains from one sample, sequenced in a study of blood T cell repertoires in COVID-19. Sequenced by immunoSEQ multiplex PCR; TCRdb stores in-frame clones only, minus some. There are approximately 77,000 clones in the sample; 70% to 90% occur only once, and roughly 2% lies in the top ten. Sequenced: peripheral blood. Receptors were obtained from a man aged 30 to 39 with acute or convalescent COVID-19. CDR3s include the opening cysteine and the closing phenylalanine or tryptophan. The order of the fields is clone size, V gene, J gene, CDR3 length, CDR3 protein. The size of a clone is reported for some rows only, either as once, few or many, or as a class for expanded clones.

size: once
V: TRBV7-2
J: TRBJ1-5
length: 13
CDR3: CASSLALRVPQHF

size: -
V: TRBV18
J: TRBJ2-7
length: 15
CDR3: CASSRGQGITYEQYF

size: -
V: TRBV2
J: TRBJ2-3
length: 15
CDR3: CASSELAPSTDTQYF

size: -
V: TRBV20-1
J: TRBJ1-4
length: 11
CDR3: CSASRGEKLFF

size: -
V: TRBV2
J: TRBJ1-4
length: 13
CDR3: CASSVRQNEKLFF

size: -
V: TRBV12-5
J: TRBJ2-3
length: 14
CDR3: CASGSRLAGDTQYF

size: -
V: TRBV28
J: TRBJ1-2
length: 14
CDR3: CASSINRGNYGYTF

size: -
V: TRBV12-3/TRBV12-4
J: TRBJ1-5
length: 13
CDR3: CASRGQTNQPQHF

size: -
V: TRBV5-4
J: TRBJ2-1
length: 14
CDR3: CASSVKTGHSEQFF

size: -
V: TRBV2
J: TRBJ2-3
length: 17
CDR3: CASSGTRGGGSTDTQYF

size: -
V: TRBV11-2
J: TRBJ1-3
length: 15
CDR3: CASSFGQGSGNTIYF

size: -
V: TRBV5-4
J: TRBJ2-4
length: 13
CDR3: CASSSVGKNIQYF

size: -
V: TRBV27
J: TRBJ2-5
length: 15
CDR3: CASRSSGGTGKTQYF

size: -
V: TRBV25-1
J: TRBJ1-5
length: 15
CDR3: CASSRNRLLNQPQHF

size: -
V: TRBV7-7
J: TRBJ2-5
length: 13
CDR3: CASSLARGETQYF

size: -
V: TRBV6-6
J: TRBJ1-5
length: 15
CDR3: CASSLQGDSNQPQHF

size: -
V: TRBV19
J: TRBJ1-3
length: 15
CDR3: CASDSPTGKGNTIYF